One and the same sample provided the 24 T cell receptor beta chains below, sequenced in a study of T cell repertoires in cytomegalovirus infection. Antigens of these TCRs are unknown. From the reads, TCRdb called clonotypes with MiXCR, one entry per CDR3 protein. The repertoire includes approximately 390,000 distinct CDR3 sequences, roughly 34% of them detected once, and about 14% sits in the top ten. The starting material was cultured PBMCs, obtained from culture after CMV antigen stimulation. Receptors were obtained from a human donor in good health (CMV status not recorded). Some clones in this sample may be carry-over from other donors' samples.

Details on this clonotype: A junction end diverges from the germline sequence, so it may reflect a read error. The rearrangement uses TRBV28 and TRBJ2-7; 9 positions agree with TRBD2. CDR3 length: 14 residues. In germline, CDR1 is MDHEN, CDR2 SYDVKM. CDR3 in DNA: TGTGCCAGCAATTTAGCGGGAGAAAGATACGAGCAGTACTTC. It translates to CASNLAGERYEQYF.

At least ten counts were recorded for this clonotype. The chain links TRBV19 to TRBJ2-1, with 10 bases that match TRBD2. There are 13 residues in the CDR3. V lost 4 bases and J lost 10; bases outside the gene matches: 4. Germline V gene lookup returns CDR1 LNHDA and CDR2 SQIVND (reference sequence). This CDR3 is CASSTSGSNEQFF. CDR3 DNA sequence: TGTGCCAGTAGTACTAGCGGGAGCAACGAGCAGTTCTTC.

The CDR3 loop is CASSLVTGSGANVLTF. The CDR3 bases are TGTGCCAGCAGCTTAGTTACAGGGTCTGGGGCCAACGTCCTGACTTTC. The J gene is TRBJ2-6, the V gene TRBV11-3; D may be TRBD1 (6 bases). V was trimmed by 1 base and J by 1 base, leaving 8 bases between them. The CDR3 consists of 16 residues. The germline V gene has CDR1 SGHNT and CDR2 YENEEA.

In DNA form, the CDR3 reads TGCAGTGCTAGGGGCCCTAGCGGGGTCGGGGAGCTGTTTTTT. It translates to CSARGPSGVGELFF. The chain links TRBV20-1 to TRBJ2-2; 9 bases align to TRBD2. The germline CDR1 and CDR2 sequences are DFQATT and SNEGSKA (reference sequence). V lost 3 bases, J lost 7 bases, and 6 bases stayed unmatched. There are 14 residues in the CDR3.

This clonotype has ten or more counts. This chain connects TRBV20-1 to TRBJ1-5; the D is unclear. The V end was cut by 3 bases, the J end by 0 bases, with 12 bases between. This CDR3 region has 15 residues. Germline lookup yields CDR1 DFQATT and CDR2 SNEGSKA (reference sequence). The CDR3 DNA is TGCAGTGCTAGTCGGTCGCGGAGTAGCAATCAGCCCCAGCATTTT. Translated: CSASRSRSSNQPQHF.

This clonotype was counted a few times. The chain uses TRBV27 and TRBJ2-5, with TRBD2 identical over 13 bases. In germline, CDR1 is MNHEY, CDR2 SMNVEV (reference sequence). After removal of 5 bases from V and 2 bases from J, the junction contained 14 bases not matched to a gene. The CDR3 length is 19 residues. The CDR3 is CASSPASRLAGGIQETQYF. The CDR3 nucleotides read TGTGCCAGCAGTCCGGCCTCTCGACTAGCGGGAGGTATTCAAGAGACCCAGTACTTC.

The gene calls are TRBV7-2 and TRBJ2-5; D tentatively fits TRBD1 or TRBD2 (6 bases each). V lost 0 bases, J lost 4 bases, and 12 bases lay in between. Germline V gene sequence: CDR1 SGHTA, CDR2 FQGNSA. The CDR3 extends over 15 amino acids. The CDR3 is CASSLALGGGETQYF. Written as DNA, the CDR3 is TGTGCCAGCAGCTTAGCCCTCGGAGGGGGAGAGACCCAGTACTTC.

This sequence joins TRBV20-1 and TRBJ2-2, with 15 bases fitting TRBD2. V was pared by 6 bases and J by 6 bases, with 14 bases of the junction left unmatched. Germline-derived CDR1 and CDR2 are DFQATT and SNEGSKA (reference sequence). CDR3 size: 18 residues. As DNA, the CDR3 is TGCAGTGCGAGGACTAGCGGGAGGGCCGTGAATGTCCCCGGGGAGCTGTTTTTT. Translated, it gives CSARTSGRAVNVPGELFF.

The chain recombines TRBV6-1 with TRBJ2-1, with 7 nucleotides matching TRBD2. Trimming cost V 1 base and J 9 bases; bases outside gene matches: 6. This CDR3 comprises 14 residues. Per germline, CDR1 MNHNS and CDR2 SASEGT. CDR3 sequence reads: CASSEVTSMGEQFF. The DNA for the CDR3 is TGTGCCAGCAGTGAAGTGACTAGCATGGGTGAGCAGTTCTTC.

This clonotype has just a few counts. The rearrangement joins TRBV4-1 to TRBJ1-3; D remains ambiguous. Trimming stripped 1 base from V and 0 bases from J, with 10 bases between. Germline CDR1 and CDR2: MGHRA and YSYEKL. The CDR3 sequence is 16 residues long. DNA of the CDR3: TGCGCCAGCAGCCAAGGCGACGGGAGCTCTGGAAACACCATATATTTT. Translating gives CASSQGDGSSGNTIYF.

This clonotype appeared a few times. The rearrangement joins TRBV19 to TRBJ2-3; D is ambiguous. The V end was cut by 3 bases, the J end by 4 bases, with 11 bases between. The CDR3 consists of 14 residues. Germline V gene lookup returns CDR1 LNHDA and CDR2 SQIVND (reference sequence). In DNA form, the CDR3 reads TGTGCCAGTAGTATTGGGGTAAGAGCAGATACGCAGTATTTT. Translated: CASSIGVRADTQYF.

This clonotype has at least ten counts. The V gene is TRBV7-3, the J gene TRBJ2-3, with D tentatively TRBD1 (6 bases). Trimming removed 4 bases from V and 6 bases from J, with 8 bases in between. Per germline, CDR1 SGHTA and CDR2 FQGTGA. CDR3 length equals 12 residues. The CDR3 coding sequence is TGTGCCAGCAGCTCTCAGGGGGATACGCAGTATTTT. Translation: CASSSQGDTQYF.

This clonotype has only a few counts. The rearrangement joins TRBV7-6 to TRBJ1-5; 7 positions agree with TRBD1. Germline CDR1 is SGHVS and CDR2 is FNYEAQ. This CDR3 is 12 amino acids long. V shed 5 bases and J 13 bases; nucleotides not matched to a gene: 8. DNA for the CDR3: TGTGCCAGCAGCCCCGACAGGGATCATCAGCATTTT. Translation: CASSPDRDHQHF.

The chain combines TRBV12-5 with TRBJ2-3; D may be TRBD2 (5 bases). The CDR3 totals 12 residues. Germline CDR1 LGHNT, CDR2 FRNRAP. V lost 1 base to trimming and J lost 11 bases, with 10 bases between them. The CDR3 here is CASGLAPAGQYF. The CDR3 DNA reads TGTGCTAGTGGTTTGGCACCGGCGGGGCAGTATTTT.

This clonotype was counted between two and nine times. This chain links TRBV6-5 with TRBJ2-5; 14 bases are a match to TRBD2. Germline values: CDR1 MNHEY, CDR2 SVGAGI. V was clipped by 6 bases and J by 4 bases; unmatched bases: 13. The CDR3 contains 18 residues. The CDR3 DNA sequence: TGTGCCAGCAGCCATTTCATCGGGACTAGCGGGAGTAGAGAGACCCAGTACTTC. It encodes CASSHFIGTSGSRETQYF.

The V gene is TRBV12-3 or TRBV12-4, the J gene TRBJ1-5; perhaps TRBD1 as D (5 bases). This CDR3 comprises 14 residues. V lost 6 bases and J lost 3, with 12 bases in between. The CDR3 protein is CASRQGQPNQPQHF. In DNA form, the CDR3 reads TGTGCCAGCAGGCAAGGACAACCCAATCAGCCCCAGCATTTT.

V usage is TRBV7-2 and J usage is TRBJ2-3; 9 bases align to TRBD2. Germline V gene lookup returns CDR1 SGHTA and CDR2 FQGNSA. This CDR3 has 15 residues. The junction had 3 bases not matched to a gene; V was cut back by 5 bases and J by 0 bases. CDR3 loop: CASSPSGRSTDTQYF. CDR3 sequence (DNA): TGTGCCAGCAGCCCCAGCGGGAGGAGCACAGATACGCAGTATTTT.

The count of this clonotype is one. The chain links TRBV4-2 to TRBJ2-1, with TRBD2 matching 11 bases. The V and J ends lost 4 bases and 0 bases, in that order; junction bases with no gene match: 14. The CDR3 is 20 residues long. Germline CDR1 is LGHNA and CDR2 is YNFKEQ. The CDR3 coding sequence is TGTGCCAGCAGCCTCATAGAAGGGACTAGCGGCCTAAGCTCCTACAATGAGCAGTTCTTC. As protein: CASSLIEGTSGLSSYNEQFF.

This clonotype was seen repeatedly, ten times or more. CDR3 nucleotides: TGTGCCAGCAGCTTGGAAGTGGGATACACTGAAGCTTTCTTT. It is translated as CASSLEVGYTEAFF. The chain carries TRBV5-5 and TRBJ1-1; the D is unclear. Trimming took 0 bases from V and 3 from J, leaving 9 bases between them. The V gene's germline CDR1 is SGHKS and CDR2 YYEKEE (reference sequence). The CDR3 loop spans 14 amino acids.

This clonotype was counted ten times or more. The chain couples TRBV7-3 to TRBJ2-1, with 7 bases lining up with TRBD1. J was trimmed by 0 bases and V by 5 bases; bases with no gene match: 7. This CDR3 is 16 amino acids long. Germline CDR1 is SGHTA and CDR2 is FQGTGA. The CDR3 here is CASSLGTASSYNEQFF. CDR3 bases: TGTGCCAGCAGCCTCGGGACAGCGAGCTCCTACAATGAGCAGTTCTTC.

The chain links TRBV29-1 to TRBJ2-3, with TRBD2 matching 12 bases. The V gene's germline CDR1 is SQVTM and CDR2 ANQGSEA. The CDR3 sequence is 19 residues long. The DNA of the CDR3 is TGCACCCCCGGTGGACGAAGACCGGGACTAGCGGGCGAGGGGGATACGCAGTATTTT. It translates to CTPGGRRPGLAGEGDTQYF.

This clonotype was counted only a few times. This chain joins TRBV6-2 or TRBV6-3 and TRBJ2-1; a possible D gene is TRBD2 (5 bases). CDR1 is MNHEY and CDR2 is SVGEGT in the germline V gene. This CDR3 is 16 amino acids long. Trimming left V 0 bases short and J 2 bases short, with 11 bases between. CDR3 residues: CASSYSKLVPYNEQFF. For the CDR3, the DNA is TGTGCCAGCAGTTACTCGAAACTAGTTCCCTACAATGAGCAGTTCTTC.

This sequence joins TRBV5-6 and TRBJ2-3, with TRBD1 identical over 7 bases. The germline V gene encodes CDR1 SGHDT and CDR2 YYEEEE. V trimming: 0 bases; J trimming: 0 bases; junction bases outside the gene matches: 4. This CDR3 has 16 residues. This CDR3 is CASSLGQGTSTDTQYF. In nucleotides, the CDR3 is TGTGCCAGCAGCTTGGGACAGGGAACTAGCACAGATACGCAGTATTTT.

CDR3 sequence (DNA): TGTGCCAGCAGCTCCGGTGGTAGCGGGAGGAGGAGCTACGAGCAGTACTTC. Translated, it gives CASSSGGSGRRSYEQYF. The chain couples TRBV7-9 to TRBJ2-7, with TRBD2 identical over 10 bases. The CDR3 is made up of 17 amino acids. Per the germline V gene, CDR1 is SEHNR and CDR2 is FQNEAQ (reference sequence). V lost 4 bases and J lost 3; bases outside the gene matches: 12. The whole variable domain, filled in from reference TRBV7-9 and TRBJ2-7, reads DTGVSQNPRHKITKRGQNVTFRCDPISEHNRLYWYRQTLGQGPEFLTYFQNEAQLEKSRLLSDRFSAERPKGSFSTLEIQRTEQGDSAMYLCASSSGGSGRRSYEQYFGPGTRLTVT.